This is a list of T cell receptor beta chains from one sample in a study of T cell repertoires in cytomegalovirus infection. MiXCR was run by TCRdb on the reads, yielding one entry per CDR3 protein. The data contain under 250,000 distinct CDR3 sequences, approximately 13% of them singletons. The sample consisted of PBMCs. These receptors were taken from a human donor in good health (CMV status not recorded). Some clones in this sample may be carry-over from other donors' samples. Each CDR3 is given with its conserved first and last residue. D genes are given only for firm matches. Not all rows give a size; the values are once, few, many and, for expanded clones, a class.

J gene | V gene | D gene | clone size | CDR3 DNA | CDR3 protein
TRBJ2-1 | TRBV10-3 | - | many | TGTGCCATCAGTGAGTCTGCGCTTGGTGAGCAGTTCTTC | CAISESALGEQFF
TRBJ1-3 | TRBV2 | - | many | TGTGCCAGCAGTGAAGTGGGGCAGGGAAACTCTGGAAACACCATATATTTT | CASSEVGQGNSGNTIYF
TRBJ1-1 | TRBV12-3/TRBV12-4 | TRBD1 | few | TGTGCCAGCAGTTTTATTGGACAGGGCACTGAAGCTTTCTTT | CASSFIGQGTEAFF
TRBJ2-7 | TRBV7-2 | TRBD2 | many | TGTGCCAGCAGCCTAGGGACTAGCGGGAGGGCCAATGAGCAGTACTTC | CASSLGTSGRANEQYF
TRBJ2-7 | TRBV7-2 | TRBD1 | many | TGTGCCAGCAGCTTAGACTCGGGACAGTTTTCCTACGAGCAGTACTTC | CASSLDSGQFSYEQYF
TRBJ2-1 | TRBV6-2/TRBV6-3 | TRBD1 | - | TGTGCCAGCCGCCAGACAGGGGGGTACAATGAGCAGTTCTTC | CASRQTGGYNEQFF
TRBJ2-5 | TRBV28 | - | many | TGTGCCAGCAGTTTGTCCGGGACCCAAGAGACCCAGTACTTC | CASSLSGTQETQYF
TRBJ1-6 | TRBV10-3 | - | - | TGTGCCATCAGCCGGGACCTCACTTTCGGTGCCACTTACTTT | CAISRDLTFGATYF
TRBJ1-2 | TRBV6-5 | - | - | TGTGCCAGCAGTTACAGGGCAGGTTCGGCTGGCTACACCTTC | CASSYRAGSAGYTF
TRBJ2-5 | TRBV28 | TRBD2 | few | TGTGCCAGCAGTTCCCGGGAGCGGGGGCCGATGGAGACCCAGTACTTC | CASSSRERGPMETQYF
TRBJ2-3 | TRBV28 | TRBD2 | many | TGTGCCAGCAGTTTTTATCGAGGGACTAGGGGGGTAACGGGAACGCAGTATTTT | CASSFYRGTRGVTGTQYF
TRBJ2-7 | TRBV23-1 | - | - | TGCGCCATTACCGGGACCCCCGAAGCCTACGAGCAGTACTTC | CAITGTPEAYEQYF
TRBJ1-1 | TRBV7-2 | - | many | TGTGCCAGCAGCTTAGCGGGATCGGGGGGCGCGTTGGACACTGAAGCTTTCTTT | CASSLAGSGGALDTEAFF
TRBJ2-5 | TRBV19 | - | few | TGTGCCAGTAGTCCCCGGGACCCAGAGACCCAGTACTTC | CASSPRDPETQYF
TRBJ1-2 | TRBV29-1 | TRBD1 | many | TGCAGCGTTGAAGTAGGACAGGGAGTATACTATGGCTACACCTTC | CSVEVGQGVYYGYTF
TRBJ1-3 | TRBV7-6 | - | many | TGTGCCAGCAGCTTCGACATTAGTTCTGGAAACACCATATATTTT | CASSFDISSGNTIYF
TRBJ1-2 | TRBV29-1 | TRBD1 | - | TGCAGCGTCTCCGGGACAGCGTTGAACTATGGCTACACCTTC | CSVSGTALNYGYTF